These T cell receptor beta chains were read from a single sample in a study of blood T cell repertoires in COVID-19. Assay used: immunoSEQ multiplex PCR; TCRdb lists only in-frame clones, some missing. The sample has over 75,000 clones; 85% to 95% are singletons. The source material was peripheral blood. All receptors derive from a man aged 55 to 70 with acute or convalescent COVID-19. CDR3s include the opening cysteine and the closing phenylalanine or tryptophan. D genes are given only for firm matches. Size is stated for part of the rows, as once, few or many counts, or as a class when the clone is expanded.

j_gene: TRBJ2-1
v_gene: TRBV9
d_gene: TRBD2
abundance: NA
CDR3aa: CASSAAGGGYNEQFF
CDR3nt: TGTGCCAGCAGCGCAGCGGGAGGGGGCTACAATGAGCAGTTCTTC

j_gene: TRBJ1-1
v_gene: TRBV5-1
d_gene: NA
abundance: NA
CDR3aa: CASSPKLRGMNTEAFF
CDR3nt: TGCGCCAGCAGCCCCAAACTGCGGGGCATGAACACTGAAGCTTTCTTT

j_gene: TRBJ1-4
v_gene: TRBV18
d_gene: NA
abundance: once
CDR3aa: CASTRQNNEKLFF
CDR3nt: TGTGCCAGCACACGCCAGAATAATGAAAAACTGTTTTTT

j_gene: TRBJ1-1
v_gene: TRBV7-2
d_gene: NA
abundance: once
CDR3aa: CASSLTGMGTEAFF
CDR3nt: TGTGCCAGCAGCTTAACAGGGATGGGCACTGAAGCTTTCTTT

j_gene: TRBJ2-5
v_gene: TRBV5-6
d_gene: NA
abundance: NA
CDR3aa: CASSLISKSGETQYF
CDR3nt: TGTGCCAGCAGCTTGATTTCTAAAAGCGGGGAGACCCAGTACTTC

j_gene: TRBJ2-5
v_gene: TRBV7-2
d_gene: NA
abundance: NA
CDR3aa: CASSFTPEPGETQYF
CDR3nt: TGTGCCAGCAGCTTTACCCCGGAGCCAGGGGAGACCCAGTACTTC

j_gene: TRBJ2-1
v_gene: TRBV24-1
d_gene: TRBD2
abundance: NA
CDR3aa: CATKSGSFNEQFF
CDR3nt: TGTGCCACCAAGAGCGGGAGTTTTAATGAGCAGTTCTTC

j_gene: TRBJ2-3
v_gene: TRBV7-8
d_gene: NA
abundance: few
CDR3aa: CASSSAQDTQYF
CDR3nt: TGTGCCAGCAGCTCAGCTCAAGATACGCAGTATTTT

j_gene: TRBJ2-2
v_gene: TRBV6-6
d_gene: TRBD1
abundance: NA
CDR3aa: CASSRSRTGATGELFF
CDR3nt: TGTGCCAGCAGTCGATCTAGGACAGGGGCGACCGGGGAGCTGTTTTTT

j_gene: TRBJ1-2
v_gene: TRBV18
d_gene: TRBD1
abundance: NA
CDR3aa: CASSLPGQGIQGYTF
CDR3nt: TGTGCCAGCTCATTACCGGGACAGGGGATACAAGGCTACACCTTC

j_gene: TRBJ2-4
v_gene: TRBV5-8
d_gene: NA
abundance: NA
CDR3aa: CASIRLAKNIQYF
CDR3nt: TGTGCCAGCATTCGACTAGCCAAAAACATTCAGTACTTC

j_gene: TRBJ1-4
v_gene: TRBV3-1/TRBV3-2
d_gene: TRBD1
abundance: once
CDR3aa: CASSQGQGRSNEKLFF
CDR3nt: TGTGCCAGCAGCCAGGGACAGGGTCGATCTAATGAAAAACTGTTTTTT

j_gene: TRBJ2-3
v_gene: TRBV24-1
d_gene: TRBD1
abundance: NA
CDR3aa: CATSDRTGGRGTDTQYF
CDR3nt: TGTGCCACCAGTGATCGGACAGGGGGGAGGGGCACAGATACGCAGTATTTT

j_gene: TRBJ2-1
v_gene: TRBV4-3
d_gene: TRBD2
abundance: NA
CDR3aa: CASSQDQLANYNEQFF
CDR3nt: TGCGCCAGCAGCCAAGACCAACTAGCGAACTACAATGAGCAGTTCTTC

j_gene: TRBJ1-1
v_gene: TRBV11-2
d_gene: TRBD1
abundance: NA
CDR3aa: CASSSGTGVAFF
CDR3nt: TGTGCCAGCAGCTCCGGGACAGGGGTGGCTTTCTTT

j_gene: TRBJ1-4
v_gene: TRBV19
d_gene: NA
abundance: NA
CDR3aa: CASSTRQGNEKLFF
CDR3nt: TGTGCCAGTAGTACCCGGCAGGGGAATGAAAAACTGTTTTTT

j_gene: TRBJ2-3
v_gene: TRBV10-2
d_gene: TRBD1
abundance: NA
CDR3aa: CASGDRTDTQYF
CDR3nt: TGCGCCAGCGGGGACAGGACAGATACGCAGTATTTT

j_gene: TRBJ2-2
v_gene: TRBV4-3
d_gene: NA
abundance: NA
CDR3aa: CASSQDRRGTGELFF
CDR3nt: TGCGCCAGCAGCCAAGATAGAAGGGGCACCGGGGAGCTGTTTTTT

j_gene: TRBJ2-1
v_gene: TRBV15
d_gene: TRBD2
abundance: NA
CDR3aa: CATSRRLSGSSYNEQFF
CDR3nt: TGTGCCACCAGCAGAAGACTTAGCGGGAGCTCCTACAATGAGCAGTTCTTC

j_gene: TRBJ2-3
v_gene: TRBV19
d_gene: NA
abundance: NA
CDR3aa: CASKGGGSADTQYF
CDR3nt: TGTGCCAGTAAGGGTGGAGGTTCTGCAGATACGCAGTATTTT

j_gene: TRBJ2-3
v_gene: TRBV7-2
d_gene: TRBD2
abundance: NA
CDR3aa: CASGPRAGGVDTQYF
CDR3nt: TGTGCCAGCGGTCCGCGGGCGGGAGGGGTAGATACGCAGTATTTT

j_gene: TRBJ1-2
v_gene: TRBV28
d_gene: NA
abundance: NA
CDR3aa: CASSLGRLYGYTF
CDR3nt: TGTGCCAGCAGTTTGGGCAGATTATATGGCTACACCTTC

j_gene: TRBJ2-1
v_gene: TRBV4-1
d_gene: NA
abundance: NA
CDR3aa: CASSLHPSRYSSYNEQFF
CDR3nt: TGCGCCAGCAGCCTCCACCCTTCGCGGTATAGCTCCTACAATGAGCAGTTCTTC

j_gene: TRBJ1-6
v_gene: TRBV5-6
d_gene: TRBD1
abundance: NA
CDR3aa: CASSLVITGATNSPLHF
CDR3nt: TGTGCCAGCAGCTTGGTCATAACAGGGGCGACTAATTCACCCCTCCACTTT

j_gene: TRBJ1-2
v_gene: TRBV7-2
d_gene: NA
abundance: NA
CDR3aa: CASSLAIANYGYTF
CDR3nt: TGTGCCAGCAGCTTAGCGATAGCTAACTATGGCTACACCTTC

j_gene: TRBJ1-4
v_gene: TRBV12-5
d_gene: NA
abundance: NA
CDR3aa: CASGFSIRQVATNEKLFF
CDR3nt: TGTGCTAGTGGTTTCTCCATCAGACAGGTTGCAACTAATGAAAAACTGTTTTTT

j_gene: TRBJ2-3
v_gene: TRBV6-2/TRBV6-3
d_gene: TRBD2
abundance: once
CDR3aa: CASSWTSGNEGDTQYF
CDR3nt: TGTGCCAGCAGTTGGACTAGCGGAAACGAGGGAGATACGCAGTATTTT

j_gene: TRBJ2-2
v_gene: TRBV3-1/TRBV3-2
d_gene: NA
abundance: few
CDR3aa: CASRLTGDTGELFF
CDR3nt: TGTGCCAGCAGACTGACTGGCGACACCGGGGAGCTGTTTTTT

j_gene: TRBJ1-5
v_gene: TRBV10-3
d_gene: TRBD1
abundance: NA
CDR3aa: CAISADRGTWNQPQHF
CDR3nt: TGTGCCATCAGTGCCGACAGGGGAACTTGGAATCAGCCCCAGCATTTT

j_gene: TRBJ1-2
v_gene: TRBV6-5
d_gene: TRBD1
abundance: NA
CDR3aa: CASSRGQPDGYTF
CDR3nt: TGTGCCAGCAGCCGGGGACAGCCCGATGGCTACACCTTC

j_gene: TRBJ1-1
v_gene: TRBV15
d_gene: NA
abundance: once
CDR3aa: CATSPPPTMNTEAFF
CDR3nt: TGTGCCACCAGCCCGCCACCGACTATGAACACTGAAGCTTTCTTT

j_gene: TRBJ1-5
v_gene: TRBV27
d_gene: TRBD1
abundance: NA
CDR3aa: CASSFGRGWQQPQHF
CDR3nt: TGTGCCAGCAGTTTCGGCAGGGGGTGGCAACAGCCCCAGCATTTT

j_gene: TRBJ2-2
v_gene: TRBV5-6
d_gene: TRBD2
abundance: NA
CDR3aa: CASSPTGLAGVTGELFF
CDR3nt: TGTGCCAGCAGCCCGACCGGACTAGCGGGAGTGACCGGGGAGCTGTTTTTT

j_gene: TRBJ2-5
v_gene: TRBV5-1
d_gene: TRBD1
abundance: NA
CDR3aa: CASSLWGQGETQYF
CDR3nt: TGCGCCAGCAGCTTGTGGGGACAGGGGGAGACCCAGTACTTC

j_gene: TRBJ1-5
v_gene: TRBV6-2/TRBV6-3
d_gene: NA
abundance: once
CDR3aa: CASSYGLLSGDNQPQHF
CDR3nt: TGTGCCAGCAGTTACGGACTTTTATCAGGGGACAATCAGCCCCAGCATTTT

j_gene: TRBJ1-5
v_gene: TRBV6-2/TRBV6-3
d_gene: TRBD1
abundance: NA
CDR3aa: CASSWGQAHRGNQPQHF
CDR3nt: TGTGCCAGCAGTTGGGGACAGGCCCACCGGGGCAATCAGCCCCAGCATTTT

j_gene: TRBJ2-5
v_gene: TRBV18
d_gene: TRBD1
abundance: NA
CDR3aa: CASSPGTDQETQYF
CDR3nt: TGTGCCAGCTCGCCCGGGACAGACCAAGAGACCCAGTACTTC

j_gene: TRBJ2-6
v_gene: TRBV29-1
d_gene: NA
abundance: NA
CDR3aa: CSVERANVLTF
CDR3nt: TGCAGCGTGGAGCGGGCCAACGTCCTGACTTTC

j_gene: TRBJ2-5
v_gene: TRBV19
d_gene: NA
abundance: NA
CDR3aa: CASNGGETQYF
CDR3nt: TGTGCCAGTAACGGGGGAGAGACCCAGTACTTC

j_gene: TRBJ1-5
v_gene: TRBV14
d_gene: TRBD1
abundance: NA
CDR3aa: CASSQAPWTGGNCNQPQHF
CDR3nt: TGTGCCAGCAGCCAAGCCCCCTGGACAGGGGGAAATTGCAATCAGCCCCAGCATTTT

j_gene: TRBJ2-7
v_gene: TRBV5-6
d_gene: NA
abundance: few
CDR3aa: CASSLGSGFGEQYF
CDR3nt: TGTGCCAGCAGCTTGGGGTCAGGGTTTGGCGAGCAGTACTTC

j_gene: TRBJ2-1
v_gene: TRBV19
d_gene: TRBD2
abundance: NA
CDR3aa: CASSIDSRTSGRSEQFF
CDR3nt: TGTGCCAGTAGTATAGATTCCCGGACTAGCGGGAGATCGGAGCAGTTCTTC

j_gene: TRBJ2-7
v_gene: TRBV7-9
d_gene: NA
abundance: NA
CDR3aa: CASSPGLSEQYF
CDR3nt: TGTGCCAGCAGCCCGGGACTTTCAGAGCAGTACTTC

j_gene: TRBJ2-7
v_gene: TRBV5-1
d_gene: TRBD2
abundance: few
CDR3aa: CASSPSGGDKEQYF
CDR3nt: TGCGCCAGCAGCCCATCGGGAGGGGATAAGGAGCAGTACTTC

j_gene: TRBJ2-1
v_gene: TRBV6-1
d_gene: NA
abundance: NA
CDR3aa: CASSEAHLANEQFF
CDR3nt: TGTGCCAGCAGTGAAGCGCACTTAGCGAATGAGCAGTTCTTC

j_gene: TRBJ1-6
v_gene: TRBV5-6
d_gene: NA
abundance: NA
CDR3aa: CASSLGQGRPLHF
CDR3nt: TGTGCCAGCAGCTTGGGGCAGGGTCGACCCCTCCACTTT

j_gene: TRBJ1-3
v_gene: TRBV5-4
d_gene: TRBD1
abundance: NA
CDR3aa: CASSPTGSGNTIYF
CDR3nt: TGTGCCAGCAGCCCGACAGGGTCGGGAAACACCATATATTTT

j_gene: TRBJ2-1
v_gene: TRBV2
d_gene: NA
abundance: once
CDR3aa: CASTEDLSAREQFF
CDR3nt: TGTGCCAGCACCGAGGATCTGTCAGCACGTGAGCAGTTCTTC

j_gene: TRBJ2-2
v_gene: TRBV7-8
d_gene: TRBD1
abundance: NA
CDR3aa: CASSLRQGDRELFF
CDR3nt: TGTGCCAGCAGCTTAAGACAGGGAGACCGGGAGCTGTTTTTT

j_gene: TRBJ1-5
v_gene: TRBV5-1
d_gene: TRBD1
abundance: NA
CDR3aa: CASSSGTGVGQPQHF
CDR3nt: TGCGCCAGCAGCTCCGGGACAGGGGTAGGTCAGCCCCAGCATTTT

j_gene: TRBJ2-7
v_gene: TRBV7-2
d_gene: NA
abundance: once
CDR3aa: CASSLSRGVYEQYF
CDR3nt: TGTGCCAGCAGCTTAAGCAGGGGGGTGTACGAGCAGTACTTC

j_gene: TRBJ2-3
v_gene: TRBV12-5
d_gene: TRBD2
abundance: once
CDR3aa: CASGLWREGTDTQYF
CDR3nt: TGTGCTAGTGGTTTGTGGCGGGAGGGCACAGATACGCAGTATTTT

j_gene: TRBJ2-7
v_gene: TRBV6-5
d_gene: NA
abundance: NA
CDR3aa: CAITTVLEQYF
CDR3nt: TGTGCCATCACGACAGTTCTCGAGCAGTACTTC

j_gene: TRBJ1-2
v_gene: TRBV7-9
d_gene: NA
abundance: once
CDR3aa: CASSWGGETYGYTF
CDR3nt: TGTGCCAGCAGCTGGGGCGGGGAGACCTATGGCTACACCTTC

j_gene: TRBJ2-2
v_gene: TRBV7-9
d_gene: NA
abundance: NA
CDR3aa: CASSSGVNTGELFF
CDR3nt: TGTGCCAGCAGCTCGGGAGTGAACACCGGGGAGCTGTTTTTT